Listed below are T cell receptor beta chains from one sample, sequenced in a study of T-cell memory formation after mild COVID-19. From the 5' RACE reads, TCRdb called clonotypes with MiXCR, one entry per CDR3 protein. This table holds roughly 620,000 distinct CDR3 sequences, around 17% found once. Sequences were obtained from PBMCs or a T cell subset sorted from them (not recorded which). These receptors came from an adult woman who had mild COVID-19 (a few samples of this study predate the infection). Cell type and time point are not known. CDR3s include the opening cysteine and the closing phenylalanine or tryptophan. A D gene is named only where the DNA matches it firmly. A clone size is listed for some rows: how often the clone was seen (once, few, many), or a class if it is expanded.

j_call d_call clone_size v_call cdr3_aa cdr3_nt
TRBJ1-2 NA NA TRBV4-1 CASSPRWADYGYTF TGCGCCAGCAGCCCGAGGTGGGCCGACTATGGCTACACCTTC
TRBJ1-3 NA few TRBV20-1 CSARGTGSFGNTIYF TGCAGTGCTAGAGGAACGGGTTCTTTTGGAAACACCATATATTTT
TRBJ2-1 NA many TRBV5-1 CASSFDWNNEQFF TGCGCCAGCAGCTTCGACTGGAACAATGAGCAGTTCTTC
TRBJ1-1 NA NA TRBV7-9 CASSNGGDREAFF TGTGCCAGCAGTAATGGGGGGGATCGTGAAGCTTTCTTT
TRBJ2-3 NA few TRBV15 CATSRGGSTDTQYF TGTGCCACCAGCAGAGGTGGAAGCACAGATACGCAGTATTTT
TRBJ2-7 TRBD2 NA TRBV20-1 CSALGPSGGYEQYF TGCAGTGCTCTAGGGCCTAGCGGGGGTTACGAGCAGTACTTC
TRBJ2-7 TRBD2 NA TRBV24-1 CATQKNPVVGGAYEQYF TGTGCCACCCAAAAAAACCCTGTCGTTGGGGGGGCCTACGAGCAGTACTTC
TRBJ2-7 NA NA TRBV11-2 CASSLTPAGHEQYF TGTGCCAGCAGCTTAACCCCTGCAGGCCACGAGCAGTACTTC
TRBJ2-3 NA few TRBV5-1 CASANPTADTQYF TGCGCCAGCGCGAATCCGACGGCAGATACGCAGTATTTT
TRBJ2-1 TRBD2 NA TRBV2 CASRRYGLGNNEQFF TGTGCCAGCAGGAGATATGGACTAGGCAACAATGAGCAGTTCTTC
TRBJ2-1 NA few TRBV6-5 CASSIPGLRYNEQFF TGTGCCAGCAGCATACCGGGACTGAGGTACAATGAGCAGTTCTTC
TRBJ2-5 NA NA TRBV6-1 CASRGDGTETQYF TGTGCCAGCAGGGGGGACGGAACCGAGACCCAGTACTTC
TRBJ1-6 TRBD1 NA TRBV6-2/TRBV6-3 CASGSPRTGGDSPLHF TGTGCCAGCGGATCCCCTCGGACAGGCGGGGATTCACCCCTCCACTTT
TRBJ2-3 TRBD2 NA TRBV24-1 CATSDSTGTTTDTQYF TGTGCCACCAGTGATTCAACCGGGACTACCACAGATACGCAGTATTTT
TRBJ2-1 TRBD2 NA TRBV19 CASSIWRGGNNEQFF TGTGCCAGTAGTATATGGCGGGGGGGGAATAATGAGCAGTTCTTC
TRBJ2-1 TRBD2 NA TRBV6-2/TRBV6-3 CASRSNTRLAGDPTNEQFF TGTGCCAGCAGATCGAATACCCGACTAGCGGGAGACCCCACCAATGAGCAGTTCTTC
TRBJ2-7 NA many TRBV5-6 CASSLATGYEQYF TGTGCCAGCAGCTTGGCCACCGGGTACGAGCAGTACTTC
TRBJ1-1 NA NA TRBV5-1 CASSSSVGGTEAFF TGCGCCAGCAGCTCGAGTGTCGGGGGCACTGAAGCTTTCTTT
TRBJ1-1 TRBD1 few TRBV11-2 CASTGQGAGEAFF TGTGCCAGCACCGGACAGGGGGCGGGGGAAGCTTTCTTT
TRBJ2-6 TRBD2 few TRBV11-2 CASSLTSAGANVLTF TGTGCCAGCAGCCTGACTAGCGCCGGGGCCAACGTCCTGACTTTC
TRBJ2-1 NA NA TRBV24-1 CATSDASGRSSYNEQFF TGTGCCACCAGTGACGCCTCCGGGAGAAGCTCCTACAATGAGCAGTTCTTC
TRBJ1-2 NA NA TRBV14 CASSLSDGPLYYGYTF TGTGCCAGCAGCCTCTCGGACGGGCCCTTATACTATGGCTACACCTTC
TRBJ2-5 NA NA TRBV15 CATSRTIRFQETQYF TGTGCCACCAGCAGAACCATTCGGTTCCAAGAGACCCAGTACTTC
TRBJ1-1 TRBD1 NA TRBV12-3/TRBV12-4 CASSSSRGLIGTVEAFF TGTGCCAGCAGTTCGTCTAGAGGACTGATAGGGACAGTTGAAGCTTTCTTT
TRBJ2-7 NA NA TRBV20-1 CSARDAGFYEQYF TGCAGTGCTAGAGATGCAGGGTTCTACGAGCAGTACTTC
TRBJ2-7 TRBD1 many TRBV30 CASVPRTGYEQYF TGTGCCTCCGTCCCACGGACAGGCTACGAGCAGTACTTC
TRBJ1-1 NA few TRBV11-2 CASSLVEGFNTEAFF TGTGCCAGCAGCTTAGTGGAGGGGTTTAACACTGAAGCTTTCTTT
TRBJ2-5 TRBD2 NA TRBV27 CASSFSGGQTQYF TGTGCCAGCAGTTTTTCGGGGGGGCAGACCCAGTACTTC
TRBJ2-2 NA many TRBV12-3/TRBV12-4 CASSFRNTGELFF TGTGCCAGCAGTTTCCGGAACACCGGGGAGCTGTTTTTT
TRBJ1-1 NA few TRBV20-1 CSARDTVIHGSEAFF TGCAGTGCTAGAGATACGGTGATACATGGGTCCGAAGCTTTCTTT
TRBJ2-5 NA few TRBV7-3 CASPPGFQETQYF TGTGCCAGCCCCCCGGGGTTTCAAGAGACCCAGTACTTC
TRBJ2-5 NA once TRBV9 CASSPDGRGETQYF TGTGCCAGCAGCCCTGACGGCAGAGGGGAGACCCAGTACTTC
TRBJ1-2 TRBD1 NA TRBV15 CATSRDYGTGSYGYTF TGTGCCACCAGCAGAGATTATGGGACAGGGTCCTATGGCTACACCTTC
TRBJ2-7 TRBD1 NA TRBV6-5 CASSTGVYGEQYF TGTGCCAGCAGTACAGGGGTGTACGGCGAGCAGTACTTC
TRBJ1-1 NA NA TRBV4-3 CASSQDQITFYTEAFF TGCGCCAGCAGCCAAGATCAGATTACATTCTACACTGAAGCTTTCTTT
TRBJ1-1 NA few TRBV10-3 CAISGTVNTEAFF TGTGCCATCAGTGGGACAGTGAACACTGAAGCTTTCTTT
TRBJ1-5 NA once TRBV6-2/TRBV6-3 CASSVEGKWPQHF TGTGCCAGCAGTGTGGAGGGTAAATGGCCCCAGCATTTT
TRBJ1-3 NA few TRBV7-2 CASSQPGNTIYF TGTGCCAGCAGCCAGCCTGGAAACACCATATATTTT
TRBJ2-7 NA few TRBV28 CASSLPPRRISYEQYF TGTGCCAGCAGTTTACCCCCTCGCCGGATATCCTACGAGCAGTACTTC
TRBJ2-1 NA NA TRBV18 CASSPRDLPSNEQFF TGTGCCAGCTCACCGCGGGACCTCCCGAGCAATGAGCAGTTCTTC
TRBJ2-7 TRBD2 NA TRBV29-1 CSVEGLAGYEQYF TGCAGCGTTGAGGGACTAGCGGGCTACGAGCAGTACTTC
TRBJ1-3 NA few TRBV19 CASSISGRSSGNTIYF TGTGCCAGTAGTATATCGGGACGGAGCTCTGGAAACACCATATATTTT
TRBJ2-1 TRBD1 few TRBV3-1 CASSPPDRAYNEQFF TGTGCCAGCAGCCCCCCAGACAGGGCATACAATGAGCAGTTCTTC
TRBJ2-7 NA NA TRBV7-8 CASSLGQAAWSSYEQYF TGTGCCAGCAGCTTAGGTCAAGCGGCCTGGAGCTCCTACGAGCAGTACTTC